This entry features one T cell receptor (beta chain) sequence. V lost 1 base to trimming and J lost 1 base, with 7 bases between them. The germline gives CDR1 MGHRA, CDR2 YSYEKL. This CDR3 comprises 14 residues. This sample is drawn from a study of blood T cell repertoires in COVID-19. Overall study: Spain, Italy and the United States supplied samples that represented acute and convalescent COVID-19. PBMCs, B-cell-depleted T cells, or T cells were the source of the cDNA or gDNA that made up the material.

As processed by the authors: Amplification of reference gene primers was used by the study to estimate nucleated cell counts. This table comes from immunoSEQ multiplex PCR, and its TCRdb copy is limited to in-frame clones, with some not included. That table is the source of V, J and clone size, and D and trimming were worked out from the DNA. The profile shows roughly 190,000 clones, approximately 82% of them singletons. The rearrangement joins TRBV4-1 to TRBJ1-1, with D possibly matching TRBD1 (6 bases). The material sequenced was peripheral blood. The source is a man aged 45-65 years with active or convalescent COVID-19. The CDR3 sequence: CASSQGGGNTEAFF. In nucleotides, the CDR3 is TGCGCCAGCAGCCAAGGAGGGGGGAACACTGAAGCTTTCTTT.